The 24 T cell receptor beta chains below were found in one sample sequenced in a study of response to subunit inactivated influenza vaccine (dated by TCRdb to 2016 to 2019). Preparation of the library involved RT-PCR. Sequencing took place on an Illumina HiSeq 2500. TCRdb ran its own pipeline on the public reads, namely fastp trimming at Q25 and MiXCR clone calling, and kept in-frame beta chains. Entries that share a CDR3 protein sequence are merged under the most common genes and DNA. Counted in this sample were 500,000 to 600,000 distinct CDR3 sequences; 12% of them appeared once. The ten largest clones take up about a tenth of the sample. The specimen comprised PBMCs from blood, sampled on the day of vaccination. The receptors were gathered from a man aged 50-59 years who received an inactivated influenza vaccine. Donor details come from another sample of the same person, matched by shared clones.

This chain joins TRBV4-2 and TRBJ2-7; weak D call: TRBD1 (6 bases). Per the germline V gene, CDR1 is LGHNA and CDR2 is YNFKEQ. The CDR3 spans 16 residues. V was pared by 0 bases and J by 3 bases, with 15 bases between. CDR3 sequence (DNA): TGTGCCAGCAGCCAAGAGCGGGCGACAGGCTTCTACGAGCAGTACTTC. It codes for CASSQERATGFYEQYF.

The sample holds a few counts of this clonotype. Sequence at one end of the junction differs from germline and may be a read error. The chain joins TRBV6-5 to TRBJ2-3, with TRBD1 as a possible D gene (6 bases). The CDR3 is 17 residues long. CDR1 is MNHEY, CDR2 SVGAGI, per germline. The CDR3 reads CASSLHEDRLSTDTQYF. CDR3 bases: TGTGCCAGCAGTCTACACGAGGACAGACTGAGCACTGATACGCAGTATTTT.

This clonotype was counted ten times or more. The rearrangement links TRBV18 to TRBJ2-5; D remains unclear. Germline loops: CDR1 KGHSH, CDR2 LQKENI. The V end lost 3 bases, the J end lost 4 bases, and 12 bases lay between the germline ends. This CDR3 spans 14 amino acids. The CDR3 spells CASSPPGLAETQYF. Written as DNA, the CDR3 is TGTGCCAGCTCACCGCCGGGTCTCGCAGAGACCCAGTACTTC.

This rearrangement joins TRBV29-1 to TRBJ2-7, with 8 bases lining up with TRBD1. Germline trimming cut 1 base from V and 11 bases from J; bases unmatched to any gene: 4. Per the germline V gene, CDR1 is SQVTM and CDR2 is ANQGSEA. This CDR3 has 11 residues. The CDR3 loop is CSVEGTGTEYF. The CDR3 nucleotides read TGCAGCGTTGAAGGGACAGGGACGGAGTACTTC.

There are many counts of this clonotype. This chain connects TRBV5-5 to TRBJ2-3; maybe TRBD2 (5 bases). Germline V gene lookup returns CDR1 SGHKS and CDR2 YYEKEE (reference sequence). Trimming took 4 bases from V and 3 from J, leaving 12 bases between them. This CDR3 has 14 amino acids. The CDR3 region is CASSPLQRTDTQYF. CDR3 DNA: TGTGCCAGCAGCCCTCTCCAGCGGACAGATACGCAGTATTTT.

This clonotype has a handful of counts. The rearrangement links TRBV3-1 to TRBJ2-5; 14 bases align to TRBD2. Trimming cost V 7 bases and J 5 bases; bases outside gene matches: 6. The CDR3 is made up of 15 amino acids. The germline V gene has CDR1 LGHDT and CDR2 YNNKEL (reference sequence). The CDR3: CASTGLAGGVETQYF. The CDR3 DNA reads TGTGCCAGCACCGGACTAGCGGGGGGCGTGGAGACCCAGTACTTC.

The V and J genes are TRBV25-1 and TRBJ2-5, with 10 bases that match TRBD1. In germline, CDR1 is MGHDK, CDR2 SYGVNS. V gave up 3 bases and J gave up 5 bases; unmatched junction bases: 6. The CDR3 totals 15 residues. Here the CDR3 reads CASSEGGQGTETQYF. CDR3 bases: TGTGCCAGCAGTGAGGGGGGACAGGGGACGGAGACCCAGTACTTC.

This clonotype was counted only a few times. The CDR3 region has the DNA TGCAGTGCTAGAGCTCCTTTCGGGACTAGCGGGAGGGAAGAGCAGTACTTC. Protein product: CSARAPFGTSGREEQYF. The J gene is TRBJ2-7, the V gene TRBV20-1; TRBD2 agrees at 16 bases. Germline loops: CDR1 DFQATT, CDR2 SNEGSKA (reference sequence). V lost 1 base and J lost 7; bases outside the gene matches: 10. This CDR3 is 17 amino acids long.

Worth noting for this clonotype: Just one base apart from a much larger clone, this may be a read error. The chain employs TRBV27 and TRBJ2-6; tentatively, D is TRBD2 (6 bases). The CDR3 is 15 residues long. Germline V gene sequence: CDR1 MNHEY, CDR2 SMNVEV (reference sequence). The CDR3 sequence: CASSRGVSGVNVLTF. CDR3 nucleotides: TGTGCCAGCAGTCGCGGGGTTTCTGGGGTCAACGTCCTGACTTTC.

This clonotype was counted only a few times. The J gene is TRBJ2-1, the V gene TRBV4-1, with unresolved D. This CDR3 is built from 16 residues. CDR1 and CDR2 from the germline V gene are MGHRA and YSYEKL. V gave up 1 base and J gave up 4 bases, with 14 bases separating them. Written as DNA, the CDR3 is TGCGCCAGCAGCCAAGGACCCTCTAGTGGGTACAATGAGCAGTTCTTC. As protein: CASSQGPSSGYNEQFF.

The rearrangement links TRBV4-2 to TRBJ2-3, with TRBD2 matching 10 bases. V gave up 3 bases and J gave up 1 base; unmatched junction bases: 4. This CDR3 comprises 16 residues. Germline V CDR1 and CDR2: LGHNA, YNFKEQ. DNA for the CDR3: TGTGCCAGCAGCCAGCCCCTAGCGGGGGGCACAGATACGCAGTATTTT. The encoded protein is CASSQPLAGGTDTQYF.

The CDR3 sequence is CSARSGTSSYNEQFF. The CDR3 region has the DNA TGCAGTGCTAGAAGCGGGACGAGCTCCTACAATGAGCAGTTCTTC. The chain links TRBV20-1 to TRBJ2-1; 7 bases line up with TRBD2. From germline, CDR1 is DFQATT and CDR2 SNEGSKA (reference sequence). V shed 2 bases and J 0 bases; nucleotides not matched to a gene: 4. The CDR3 length is 15 residues.

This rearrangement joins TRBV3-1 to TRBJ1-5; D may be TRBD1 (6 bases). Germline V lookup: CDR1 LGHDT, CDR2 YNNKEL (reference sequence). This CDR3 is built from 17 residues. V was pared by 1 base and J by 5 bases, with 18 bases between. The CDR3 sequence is CASSQGVPGGFYQPQHF. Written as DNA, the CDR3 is TGTGCCAGCAGCCAAGGGGTCCCCGGGGGCTTCTATCAGCCCCAGCATTTT. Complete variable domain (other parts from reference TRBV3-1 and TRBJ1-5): DTAVSQTPKYLVTQMGNDKSIKCEQNLGHDTMYWYKQDSKKFLKIMFSYNNKELIINETVPNRFSPKSPDKAHLNLHINSLELGDSAVYFCASSQGVPGGFYQPQHFGDGTRLSIL.

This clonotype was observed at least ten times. This CDR3 is CASSVNREGTQYF. The CDR3 region has the DNA TGTGCCAGCAGCGTAAACAGGGAAGGTACGCAGTATTTT. The gene calls are TRBV9 and TRBJ2-3, with D perhaps TRBD1 (6 bases). This CDR3 comprises 13 residues. Germline CDR1 SGDLS, CDR2 YYNGEE. V dropped 1 base and J dropped 8 bases, with 11 bases sitting between them.

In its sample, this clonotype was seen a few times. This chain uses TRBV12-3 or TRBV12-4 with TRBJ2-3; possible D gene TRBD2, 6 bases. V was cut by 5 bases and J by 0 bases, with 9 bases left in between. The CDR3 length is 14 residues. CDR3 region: CASSTGTSTDTQYF. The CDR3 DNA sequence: TGTGCCAGCAGTACCGGGACTAGCACAGATACGCAGTATTTT.

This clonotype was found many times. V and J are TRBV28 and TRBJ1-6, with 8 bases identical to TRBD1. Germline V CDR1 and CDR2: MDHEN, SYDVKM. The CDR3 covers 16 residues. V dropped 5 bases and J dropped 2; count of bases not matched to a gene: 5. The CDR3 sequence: CASSMLTGAYNSPLHF. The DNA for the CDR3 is TGTGCCAGCAGTATGCTGACAGGGGCCTATAATTCACCCCTCCACTTT. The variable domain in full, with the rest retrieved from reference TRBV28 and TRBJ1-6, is DVKVTQSSRYLVKRTGEKVFLECVQDMDHENMFWYRQDPGLGLRLIYFSYDVKMKEKGDIPEGYSVSREKKERFSLILESASTNQTSMYLCASSMLTGAYNSPLHFGNGTRLTVT.

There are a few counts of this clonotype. The CDR3, as DNA: TGCGCCAGCAGCATCCACGGGGGACAGGGATTTGACGAGCAGTACTTC. This encodes CASSIHGGQGFDEQYF. This chain links TRBV5-1 with TRBJ2-7; TRBD1 matches 9 bases. CDR1 is SGHRS, CDR2 YFSETQ, per germline. V dropped 4 bases and J dropped 5; count of bases not matched to a gene: 13. The CDR3 length is 16 residues.

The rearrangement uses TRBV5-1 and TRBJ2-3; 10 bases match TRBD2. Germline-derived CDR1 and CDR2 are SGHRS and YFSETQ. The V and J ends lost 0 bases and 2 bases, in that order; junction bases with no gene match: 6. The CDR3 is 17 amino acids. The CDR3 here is CASSLAPSGSSTDTQYF. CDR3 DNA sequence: TGCGCCAGCAGCTTGGCCCCTAGCGGGAGCTCCACAGATACGCAGTATTTT.

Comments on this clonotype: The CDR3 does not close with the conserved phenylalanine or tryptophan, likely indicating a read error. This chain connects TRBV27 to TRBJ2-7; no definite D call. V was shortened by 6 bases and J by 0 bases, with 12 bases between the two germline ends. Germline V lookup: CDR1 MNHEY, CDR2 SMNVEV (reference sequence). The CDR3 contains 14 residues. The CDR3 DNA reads TGTGCCAGCAGGCCGCTTGGTACCTCCTACGAGCAGTACATC. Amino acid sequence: CASRPLGTSYEQYI.

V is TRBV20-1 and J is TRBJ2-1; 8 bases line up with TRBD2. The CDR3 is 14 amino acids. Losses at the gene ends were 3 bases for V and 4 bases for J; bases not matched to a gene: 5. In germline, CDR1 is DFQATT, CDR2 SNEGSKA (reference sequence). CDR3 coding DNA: TGCAGTGCTAGCTTGGCTAGCGGGTACAATGAGCAGTTCTTC. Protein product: CSASLASGYNEQFF.

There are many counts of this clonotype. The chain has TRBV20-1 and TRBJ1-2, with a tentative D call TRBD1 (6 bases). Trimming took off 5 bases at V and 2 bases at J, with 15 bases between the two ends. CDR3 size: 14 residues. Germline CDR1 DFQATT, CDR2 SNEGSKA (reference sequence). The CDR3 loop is CSAYATDRNYGYTF. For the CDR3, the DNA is TGCAGTGCTTACGCTACAGACAGGAACTATGGCTACACCTTC.

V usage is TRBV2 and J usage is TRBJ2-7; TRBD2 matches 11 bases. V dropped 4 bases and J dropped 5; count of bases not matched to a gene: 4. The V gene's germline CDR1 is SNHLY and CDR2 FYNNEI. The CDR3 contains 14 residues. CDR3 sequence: CASSATSGIHEQYF. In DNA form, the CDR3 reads TGTGCCAGCAGTGCGACTAGCGGGATTCACGAGCAGTACTTC.

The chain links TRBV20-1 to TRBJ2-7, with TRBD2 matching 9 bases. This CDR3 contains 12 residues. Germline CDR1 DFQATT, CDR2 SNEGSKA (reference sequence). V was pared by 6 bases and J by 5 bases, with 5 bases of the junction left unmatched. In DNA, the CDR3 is TGCAGTGCAATAGCGGGAGTCCACGAGCAGTACTTC. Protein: CSAIAGVHEQYF.

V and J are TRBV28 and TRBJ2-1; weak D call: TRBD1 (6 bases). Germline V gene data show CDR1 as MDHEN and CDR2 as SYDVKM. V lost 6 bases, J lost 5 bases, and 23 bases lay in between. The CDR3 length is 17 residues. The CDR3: CASSLTTQGPLDNEQFF. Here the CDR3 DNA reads TGTGCCAGCAGCCTAACCACACAGGGACCTTTGGACAATGAGCAGTTCTTC.